The clone carrying this TCR beta chain was counted many times. Antigen unknown. These data come from a study of metastatic and nonmetastatic thyroid tumors. Whole-study context: Samples came from malignant and benign thyroid patients, and repertoires were compared across blood and tumor or nodule tissue. Study-level points and caveats: It was reported that TCR beta diversity was significantly higher in malignant thyroid tumors than benign nodules, in blood and tumor.

The CDR3 sequence is 15 residues long. J gave up 5 bases and V 4 bases, and 5 bases lay outside the gene matches. CDR1 is SGHTA, CDR2 FQGNSA, per germline. In the original processing: The study built a papillary thyroid cancer distant-metastasis classifier from CDR3 differences across clinicopathological groups. TCRdb re-analyzed the PCR reads through MiXCR. TCRdb, not the original authors, processed these V and J calls. Here the sample spans tens of thousands of clones, 20% to 30% being singletons. All patients were untreated before thyroid surgery. The chain is built from TRBV7-2 and TRBJ1-4, with 9 bases matching TRBD1. Sequencing used tumor tissue. The source of this sequence is a male donor with papillary thyroid cancer or a benign thyroid nodule (not recorded which). Some clones in this sample may be carry-over from other donors' samples. CDR3 DNA: TGTGCCAGCAGCTGGGCCGGGACAGGGAATGAAAAACTGTTTTTT. Its protein is CASSWAGTGNEKLFF.